This TCR beta chain was recovered during a study of blood T cell repertoires in COVID-19. Across the whole study: T cells, B-cell-depleted T cells, or PBMCs supplied cDNA or gDNA.

The CDR3 loop spans 15 amino acids. With 6 bases removed from V and 0 bases from J, the gap between germline ends came to 12 bases. Per the germline V gene, CDR1 is MNHEY and CDR2 is SVGAGI. Data came from immunoSEQ multiplex PCR; TCRdb stores just in-frame clones and leaves some out. The sample yields some 130,000 clones, 84% seen once. The source of this sequence is a man aged 40-55 years with acute COVID-19. Sequencing was done on a sample of PBMCs or T cells enriched from blood (not recorded which). This chain connects TRBV6-5 to TRBJ2-1, with D possibly matching TRBD1 (6 bases). CDR3 sequence: CASRIRDNSYNEQFF. The CDR3, as DNA: TGTGCCAGCAGGATCCGGGACAACTCCTACAATGAGCAGTTCTTC.